A single sample is the source of the 15 T cell receptor beta chains below, sequenced in a study of tumor and adjacent non-tumor tissue in lung cancer. TCRbeta libraries were built with three rounds of nested PCR, modified from ARM-PCR. TCRdb processed the multiplex PCR reads anew with MiXCR; each CDR3 protein has one entry. Here the sample spans about 60,000 distinct CDR3 sequences, about 61% being singletons. The template was RNA from unsorted bulk tissue. Distant lung tissue was collected more than 3 cm away from the tumor edge. Specimen: distant non-tumor lung tissue. These receptors originate from a man aged 65 to 79 with non-small cell lung cancer.

Only a few counts were recorded for this clonotype. The junction shows a germline mismatch at one end, possibly a read error. The gene calls are TRBV10-3 and TRBJ2-1, with TRBD1 identical over 7 bases. CDR3 length: 15 residues. Germline loops: CDR1 ENHRY, CDR2 SYGVKD. As DNA, the CDR3 is TGTGCCATCAGCGAGCCCGGGACAGCTCACAATGAGCAGGTCTTC. This translates into CAISEPGTAHNEQVF.

The J gene is TRBJ2-7, the V gene TRBV11-2, with 9 positions matching TRBD2. Germline CDR1 and CDR2: SGHAT and FQNNGV. The CDR3 spans 14 residues. V lost 6 bases and J lost 4; bases outside the gene matches: 7. The DNA of the CDR3 is TGTGCCAGCAGTAGAGCGGGAGGCGTGTACGAGCAGTACTTC. Translation gives CASSRAGGVYEQYF.

On this clonotype itself: One junction end disagrees with the germline gene, perhaps due to a read error. This sequence joins TRBV11-1 and TRBJ1-3, with D possibly being TRBD1 (5 bases). This CDR3 has 13 amino acids. The germline V gene encodes CDR1 SGHAT and CDR2 FQDESV (reference sequence). The CDR3 DNA reads TGTGCCAACAGGTCAGGGAATGGAAACATCATATATTTT. Translated: CANRSGNGNIIYF.

With respect to this clonotype: One base away lies a much larger clone, so this may be a sequencing read error. The genes are TRBV14 and TRBJ2-1; a weak D match, TRBD1 (7 bases). This CDR3 has 15 amino acids. Trimming left V 9 bases short and J 13 bases short, with 28 bases between. The germline gives CDR1 SGHDN, CDR2 FVKESK. The CDR3: CARNQVPGGQVVQFF. CDR3 sequence (DNA): TGTGCCAGGAACCAAGTACCAGGGGGGCAGGTCGTTCAGTTCTTC.

As to this clonotype: A much bigger clone sits one base away, suggesting this may be a read error. CDR3 loop: CASSKDVKGTGDYEQYF. In DNA, the CDR3 is TGTGCCAGCAGCAAAGACGTCAAGGGGACAGGGGACTACGAGCAGTACTTC. The gene calls are TRBV21-1 and TRBJ2-7; TRBD1, as called in the table, went unchecked against the DNA. TRBV21-1 is a listed pseudogene. The CDR3 covers 17 residues.

About this clonotype: The junction does not match germline at one end; this may be a read error. DNA of the CDR3: TGTGCCAGCAGCCGGGATACTCGCGAGACCCAGTGCTTC. It translates to CASSRDTRETQCF. The chain couples TRBV5-6 to TRBJ2-5, with D possibly TRBD2 on 5 matching bases. This CDR3 region has 13 residues. Germline V lookup: CDR1 SGHDT, CDR2 YYEEEE.

Concerning this clonotype: A much larger clone lies one base from this, so it may be a read error. The V call is TRBV30, the J call TRBJ2-2, with no clear D. The CDR3 totals 16 residues. CDR1 and CDR2 (germline): GTSNPN, SVGIG (reference sequence). Trimming removed 3 bases from V and 1 base from J, with 15 bases in between. CDR3 residues: CAWRPSETENTGELFF. The CDR3 coding sequence is TGTGCCTGGAGACCCTCCGAGACGGAGAACACCGGGGAGCTGTTTTTT.

Concerning this clonotype: Germline is not matched at one junction end, which may reflect a read error. The chain recombines TRBV6-6 with TRBJ1-6, with D tentatively TRBD1 (5 bases). The CDR3 covers 13 residues. CDR1 is MNHNY and CDR2 is SVGAGI in the germline V gene (reference sequence). CDR3 nucleotides: TGTGCCAGCTGTTACAGGCCGAATTCACCCCTCCACTTT. Its translation is CASCYRPNSPLHF.

This clonotype came up many times. This sequence joins TRBV20-1 and TRBJ2-1; 10 nucleotides align to TRBD2. Germline assignment: CDR1 DFQATT and CDR2 SNEGSKA (reference sequence). CDR3 length equals 14 residues. The ends lost 6 bases at V and 5 bases at J; junction bases unmatched: 7. The CDR3 nucleotides read TGCAGTGCCCCAAGCGGGAGGGGCCACAATGAGCAGTTCTTC. It is translated as CSAPSGRGHNEQFF.

About this clonotype: This is likely a read error, given that the CDR3 carries no conserved phenylalanine or tryptophan at its end. Because the CDR3's place on the DNA is in doubt, the DNA is left out and the CDR3 is given as listed by TCRdb. The V gene is TRBV11-2, the J gene TRBJ2-1; TRBD1, as called in the table, went unchecked against the DNA. Germline V gene data show CDR1 as SGHAT and CDR2 as FQNNGV. The CDR3 extends over 15 residues, inclusive of both ends. CDR3 sequence: CASSLEGQSYNEHFI.

The chain is built from TRBV6-2 or TRBV6-3 and TRBJ2-1, with D tentatively TRBD2 (6 bases). The germline V gene encodes CDR1 MNHEY and CDR2 SVGEGT. Trimming stripped 2 bases from V and 8 bases from J, with 13 bases between. The CDR3 contains 14 residues. The DNA of the CDR3 is TGTGCCAGCAGTTACGGGGTAGCGGAGGATGAGCAGTTCTTC. Its translation: CASSYGVAEDEQFF.

There are a few counts of this clonotype. The V call is TRBV20-1, the J call TRBJ1-5, with D hard to call. Germline V lookup: CDR1 DFQATT, CDR2 SNEGSKA (reference sequence). V dropped 3 bases and J dropped 2 bases, with 11 bases sitting between them. This CDR3 region has 14 residues. CDR3 residues: CSASLGRGNQPQHF. CDR3 DNA: TGCAGTGCTAGTTTGGGGAGGGGCAATCAGCCCCAGCATTTT.

The sample holds many counts of this clonotype. V is TRBV28 and J is TRBJ2-5, with unresolved D. Trimming pared 6 bases from V and 6 bases from J, leaving 14 bases between. The CDR3 runs to 13 residues. Germline CDR1 and CDR2: MDHEN and SYDVKM. As DNA, the CDR3 is TGTGCCAGCAGCCTCCCGGCCCCCCAGACCCAGTACTTC. Translated, it gives CASSLPAPQTQYF.

This clonotype was picked up one time. The junction does not match germline at one end; this may be a read error. The chain carries TRBV29-1 and TRBJ2-3; 9 bases fit TRBD2. Per germline, CDR1 SQVTM and CDR2 ANQGSEA. The CDR3 is made up of 15 amino acids. The CDR3 region is CSLEDWREGLYTQYF. The CDR3 DNA follows: TGCAGCCTTGAAGACTGGCGGGAGGGCCTATATACGCAGTATTTT.

Concerning this clonotype: The CDR3 does not end in the conserved phenylalanine or tryptophan, so this is likely a read error. The V gene is TRBV5-6, the J gene TRBJ2-1; TRBD1 agrees at 7 bases. CDR3 length: 14 residues. The germline gives CDR1 SGHDT, CDR2 YYEEEE. The DNA of the CDR3 is TGTGCCGGCAGTCGAAGGGGGCCGGCAAGCGAGCAGTTCCCC. Its translation is CAGSRRGPASEQFP.